Sequencing of this T cell receptor (beta chain) was carried out in a study of siplizumab effects on memory and regulatory T cells. The study's findings and limits: A major contribution to the alloresponse seemed to be made by naive T cells, which seemed more diverse than memory cells. In controls, around 30% of mappable alloreactive CD4+ clones were Treg-derived on average, versus about 64% with siplizumab.

The assay was immunoSEQ multiplex PCR, and TCRdb's table has in-frame clones only and misses some. This table has around 82,000 clones, around 93% appearing once. The count of this clone is one. Its matching antigen is unknown. Specimen: CD8+ T cells sorted from blood. The receptor's source is a human donor in good health.

The CDR3, as DNA: TGCAGCGCATCCAAGCAGCAGCCTGAAGCTTTCTTT. Amino acids: CSASKQQPEAFF. J is TRBJ1-1 and V is TRBV29-1, with D unresolved. V shed 7 bases and J shed 6 bases, with 15 bases lying between them. The CDR3 totals 12 residues. Germline V gene data show CDR1 as SQVTM and CDR2 as ANQGSEA.